These 29 T cell receptor beta chains originate from one sample sequenced in a study of T-cell reconstitution after alpha-beta-depleted transplantation in children. Molecular barcoding with unique molecular identifiers was used for the TCRbeta library. TCRdb re-analysed the PCR reads in MiXCR, keeping a single row per CDR3 protein. The sample holds some 110,000 distinct CDR3 sequences; about a tenth are singletons and the top ten take 34%. The sample was PBMCs, taken before TCRalphabeta/CD19-depleted stem cell transplant. These receptors came from a boy between 2 and 10 years old with acute lymphoblastic leukemia, due to receive a stem cell transplant.

This clonotype turned up a few times. The chain carries TRBV5-5 and TRBJ2-7, with 10 bases lining up with TRBD2. The CDR3 totals 15 residues. Germline CDR1 is SGHKS and CDR2 is YYEKEE (reference sequence). The junction had 7 bases not matched to a gene; V was cut back by 4 bases and J by 3 bases. The CDR3 bases are TGTGCCAGCAGCGTTAGCGGGAGGCCGCTCTACGAGCAGTACTTC. Translated: CASSVSGRPLYEQYF.

This clonotype was picked up many times. V gene TRBV5-1 combines with J gene TRBJ2-3, with D perhaps matching TRBD2 (6 bases). The CDR3 runs 16 residues. In germline, CDR1 is SGHRS, CDR2 YFSETQ. V was pared by 5 bases and J by 1 base, with 17 bases between. CDR3 sequence: CASRLGGLRGTDTQYF. The CDR3 coding sequence is TGCGCCAGCAGACTGGGGGGACTGCGTGGCACAGATACGCAGTATTTT.

This clonotype is medium-sized. The chain recombines TRBV29-1 with TRBJ2-7; 8 bases map to TRBD2. Germline assignment: CDR1 SQVTM and CDR2 ANQGSEA. The CDR3 extends over 16 amino acids. Trimming took 1 base from V and 5 from J; bases not matched to a gene: 13. The CDR3 loop is CSVEGVEGRREDEQYF. In nucleotides, the CDR3 is TGCAGCGTTGAAGGAGTAGAAGGTCGGCGGGAGGACGAGCAGTACTTC.

A few counts support this clonotype. This chain connects TRBV3-1 to TRBJ2-7, with TRBD2 matching over 8 bases. V lost 4 bases and J lost 3; bases outside the gene matches: 11. The CDR3 has 16 amino acids. Germline assignment: CDR1 LGHDT and CDR2 YNNKEL (reference sequence). The CDR3 DNA is TGTGCCAGCAGCCCGCGAGTTGGTAGCGGGATCTACGAGCAGTACTTC. The encoded protein is CASSPRVGSGIYEQYF.

This clonotype was seen at least ten times. The V gene is TRBV20-1, the J gene TRBJ1-1; D not certain. V lost 2 bases and J lost 4, with 17 bases in between. The CDR3 runs to 15 residues. CDR1 is DFQATT and CDR2 is SNEGSKA in the germline V gene (reference sequence). The CDR3 spells CSARLFASPGTEAFF. The CDR3 DNA reads as TGCAGTGCTAGACTTTTCGCGTCTCCTGGCACTGAAGCTTTCTTT.

This clonotype was seen ten or more times. This chain joins TRBV6-5 and TRBJ2-5; D could derive from TRBD1 or TRBD2 (5 bases each). This CDR3 spans 15 amino acids. V lost 0 bases, J lost 4 bases, and 12 bases lay in between. Per the germline V gene, CDR1 is MNHEY and CDR2 is SVGAGI. The DNA for the CDR3 is TGTGCCAGCAGTTACTCGTCGGGGCGCATAGAGACCCAGTACTTC. Its translation is CASSYSSGRIETQYF.

This clonotype showed up just a few times. The chain uses TRBV12-3 or TRBV12-4 and TRBJ2-5, with 10 bases matching TRBD2. Losses at the gene ends were 0 bases for V and 7 bases for J; bases not matched to a gene: 8. This CDR3 is 16 amino acids long. Here the CDR3 reads CASSLAGLAGVGTQYF. Here the CDR3 DNA reads TGTGCCAGCAGTTTAGCTGGGCTAGCGGGAGTGGGGACCCAGTACTTC.

The chain has TRBV28 and TRBJ1-5; TRBD1 matches 7 bases. Unmatched junction bases numbered 13, after V lost 1 base and J lost 4 bases. Germline V gives CDR1 MDHEN, CDR2 SYDVKM. CDR3 size: 18 residues. The CDR3 DNA follows: TGTGCCAGCAGTTTATTTTCGGGAGGACAGGCAAGTAATCAGCCCCAGCATTTT. This encodes CASSLFSGGQASNQPQHF.

There are a few counts of this clonotype. The J gene is TRBJ2-5, the V gene TRBV7-9; D could derive from TRBD1 or TRBD2 (5 bases each). Trimming pared 5 bases from V and 6 bases from J, leaving 22 bases between. The length of the CDR3 is 16 residues. The germline V gene encodes CDR1 SEHNR and CDR2 FQNEAQ (reference sequence). This CDR3 reads CASSKASRQGVKTQYF. CDR3 bases: TGTGCCAGCAGCAAAGCTTCCCGGCAGGGAGTAAAGACCCAGTACTTC.

The chain employs TRBV4-2 and TRBJ1-4; D remains unclear. The germline V and J ends were trimmed by 0 bases and 2 bases, with 16 bases remaining between them. The length of the CDR3 is 18 residues. Germline lookup yields CDR1 LGHNA and CDR2 YNFKEQ. The CDR3 nucleotides are TGTGCCAGCAGCCAAGATTGGAGGGTCGAAGGCACTAATGAAAAACTGTTTTTT. Protein: CASSQDWRVEGTNEKLFF.

The chain has TRBV5-1 and TRBJ2-7; D may be TRBD2 (6 bases). The germline CDR1 and CDR2 sequences are SGHRS and YFSETQ. The CDR3 is 15 residues long. The ends were cut back, 1 base at V and 0 bases at J, with 11 bases in the middle. The CDR3, as DNA: TGCGCCAGCAGCTTGTTCGGGAGTGCCTCCTACGAGCAGTACTTC. Translated, it gives CASSLFGSASYEQYF.

The gene calls are TRBV5-1 and TRBJ1-2; 11 bases match TRBD1. This CDR3 region has 15 residues. The germline CDR1 and CDR2 sequences are SGHRS and YFSETQ. J gave up 4 bases and V 4 bases, and 6 bases lay outside the gene matches. In DNA form, the CDR3 reads TGCGCCAGCAGCATTGGACAGGGGGCCAGCTATGGCTACACCTTC. Encoded protein: CASSIGQGASYGYTF.

This clonotype showed up many times. This chain joins TRBV7-9 and TRBJ2-2; D is uncertain. Germline V gives CDR1 SEHNR, CDR2 FQNEAQ (reference sequence). V shed 6 bases and J shed 4 bases, with 6 bases lying between them. The CDR3 contains 12 residues. The CDR3 coding sequence is TGTGCCAGCAGGTCCTCCACCGGGGAGCTGTTTTTT. This sequence encodes CASRSSTGELFF.

This clonotype has only a few counts. The chain links TRBV6-1 to TRBJ1-6; D not certain. With 6 bases removed from V and 12 bases from J, the gap between germline ends came to 21 bases. The CDR3 contains 15 residues. The germline V gene has CDR1 MNHNS and CDR2 SASEGT. The CDR3 loop is CASSSLSGSRGPLHF. CDR3 bases: TGTGCCAGCAGCTCTCTCAGTGGATCACGGGGACCCCTCCACTTT.

This clonotype has at least ten counts. CDR3 in amino acids: CSAQSPVGPNSPLHF. The CDR3 DNA reads TGCAGTGCGCAGTCCCCCGTCGGTCCTAATTCACCCCTCCACTTT. This sequence joins TRBV20-1 and TRBJ1-6; D uncertain. This CDR3 comprises 15 residues. With 6 bases removed from V and 6 bases from J, the gap between germline ends came to 18 bases. In germline, CDR1 is DFQATT, CDR2 SNEGSKA (reference sequence).

CDR3 coding DNA: TGTGCCAGCAGCTTAGGAGGACTAGCGGGAGGATGGGAGACCCAGTACTTC. Translating it yields CASSLGGLAGGWETQYF. The chain recombines TRBV7-9 with TRBJ2-5; 14 bases fit TRBD2. Losses at the gene ends were 1 base for V and 5 bases for J; bases not matched to a gene: 6. There are 17 residues in the CDR3. Germline CDR1 SEHNR, CDR2 FQNEAQ (reference sequence).

Only a few counts were recorded for this clonotype. The chain links TRBV5-5 to TRBJ2-7; the D call may be TRBD1 or TRBD2 (7 bases each). The germline V gene has CDR1 SGHKS and CDR2 YYEKEE (reference sequence). CDR3 size: 15 residues. Between the trimmed V and J ends, which lost 1 base and 5 bases, there was a span of 16 bases. CDR3 DNA: TGTGCCAGCAGCTTGCGGGGCAGGGGGGGCGACGAGCAGTACTTC. Translating gives CASSLRGRGGDEQYF. The complete variable domain, with remaining parts taken from reference TRBV5-5 and TRBJ2-7, reads DAGVTQSPTHLIKTRGQQVTLRCSPISGHKSVSWYQQVLGQGPQFIFQYYEKEERGRGNFPDRFSARQFPNYSSELNVNALLLGDSALYLCASSLRGRGGDEQYFGPGTRLTVT.

V and J are TRBV20-1 and TRBJ2-5; TRBD2 agrees at 7 bases. V was clipped by 3 bases and J by 5 bases; unmatched bases: 6. From germline, CDR1 is DFQATT and CDR2 SNEGSKA (reference sequence). The CDR3 runs to 13 residues. The CDR3 region is CSASPAGSETQYF. The CDR3 bases are TGCAGTGCTAGCCCAGCGGGATCTGAGACCCAGTACTTC.

This clonotype occurred many times. V is TRBV5-1 and J is TRBJ2-5; TRBD2 matches at 13 bases. CDR3 size: 16 residues. In germline, CDR1 is SGHRS, CDR2 YFSETQ. With 3 bases clipped from V and 5 bases from J, the junction kept 7 bases outside the gene matches. CDR3 amino acids: CASSSPGLAGTETQYF. The CDR3 DNA reads as TGCGCCAGCAGCTCCCCGGGACTAGCGGGAACGGAGACCCAGTACTTC. The complete variable domain, with remaining parts taken from reference TRBV5-1 and TRBJ2-5, reads KAGVTQTPRYLIKTRGQQVTLSCSPISGHRSVSWYQQTPGQGLQFLFEYFSETQRNKGNFPGRFSGRQFSNSRSEMNVSTLELGDSALYLCASSSPGLAGTETQYFGPGTRLLVL.

This clonotype has just a few counts. This chain links TRBV5-1 with TRBJ2-5; no reliable D call. The CDR3 spans 12 residues. Germline V gene data show CDR1 as SGHRS and CDR2 as YFSETQ. Between the trimmed V and J ends, which lost 4 bases and 2 bases, there was a span of 6 bases. The CDR3: CASSRNQETQYF. In nucleotides, the CDR3 is TGCGCCAGCAGCCGAAATCAAGAGACCCAGTACTTC.

The genes are TRBV7-3 and TRBJ2-1; D call uncertain. The germline gives CDR1 SGHTA, CDR2 FQGTGA. V was cut by 5 bases and J by 8 bases, with 13 bases left in between. The CDR3 has 13 residues. CDR3 nucleotide sequence: TGTGCCAGCAGCCTCGTCCGCGCCGATGAGCAGTTCTTC. Translating gives CASSLVRADEQFF.

The chain joins TRBV7-8 to TRBJ2-4; 9 nucleotides line up with TRBD2. The germline gives CDR1 SGHVS, CDR2 FQNEAQ. Trimming at V came to 4 bases and at J to 1 base, leaving 11 bases not matched to a gene. The length of the CDR3 is 18 residues. In DNA form, the CDR3 reads TGTGCCAGCAGCTCACACATGATAGCGGGAGAGGCCAAAAACATTCAGTACTTC. This sequence encodes CASSSHMIAGEAKNIQYF.

The chain has TRBV5-1 and TRBJ2-1; tentative D call: TRBD1 (6 bases). The CDR3 sequence is 11 residues long. Germline V CDR1 and CDR2: SGHRS, YFSETQ. V dropped 5 bases and J dropped 9 bases, with 9 bases sitting between them. The CDR3 DNA is TGCGCCAGCAGGGGACAAACTGAGCAGTTCTTC. This codes for CASRGQTEQFF.

Many counts were recorded for this clonotype. The rearrangement links TRBV6-1 to TRBJ1-3; TRBD1 is a possible D gene (6 bases). The V end lost 8 bases, the J end lost 8 bases, and 16 bases lay between the germline ends. The V gene's germline CDR1 is MNHNS and CDR2 SASEGT. This CDR3 spans 13 amino acids. CDR3 sequence reads: CASGSTGTDTIYF. DNA for the CDR3: TGTGCCAGCGGGTCAACAGGGACGGACACCATATATTTT.

This clonotype occurred a few times. The rearrangement links TRBV3-1 to TRBJ1-2, with D possibly being TRBD1 (5 bases). Germline loops: CDR1 LGHDT, CDR2 YNNKEL (reference sequence). Trimming removed 1 base at V and 1 base at J, with 13 bases between. This CDR3 has 16 residues. This CDR3 is CASSQVFGGDNYGYTF. The CDR3 DNA is TGTGCCAGCAGCCAAGTTTTCGGGGGAGATAACTATGGCTACACCTTC.

This clonotype has ten or more counts. The CDR3 region is CSARGLAGPRNEQFF. CDR3 bases: TGCAGTGCTAGAGGACTAGCGGGACCGCGCAATGAGCAGTTCTTC. This chain links TRBV20-1 with TRBJ2-1, with 11 nucleotides matching TRBD2. In germline, CDR1 is DFQATT, CDR2 SNEGSKA (reference sequence). The CDR3 runs 15 residues. With V trimmed by 1 base and J by 6 bases, 5 bases remained unmatched.

CDR3 nucleotide sequence: TGTGCCAGCAGTCTGGGTGTCGGCTCTGGAAACACCATATATTTT. Translated: CASSLGVGSGNTIYF. The rearrangement joins TRBV27 to TRBJ1-3; no clear D gene. The germline V and J ends were trimmed by 5 bases and 0 bases, with 11 bases remaining between them. The CDR3 extends over 15 amino acids. Germline V gene data show CDR1 as MNHEY and CDR2 as SMNVEV (reference sequence).

This sequence joins TRBV9 and TRBJ1-6, with 9 nucleotides matching TRBD1. CDR1 and CDR2 (germline): SGDLS, YYNGEE. The CDR3 contains 15 residues. The V and J ends lost 2 bases and 5 bases, in that order; junction bases with no gene match: 2. CDR3 coding DNA: TGTGCCAGCAGCGTTACAGGGGGCAATAATTCACCCCTCCACTTT. It encodes CASSVTGGNNSPLHF. Full variable domain (rest looked up from reference TRBV9 and TRBJ1-6): DSGVTQTPKHLITATGQRVTLRCSPRSGDLSVYWYQQSLDQGLQFLIQYYNGEERAKGNILERFSAQQFPDLHSELNLSSLELGDSALYFCASSVTGGNNSPLHFGNGTRLTVT.

CDR3: CASRPDQGGNEKLFF. For the CDR3, the DNA is TGTGCCAGCAGACCGGATCAGGGGGGTAATGAAAAACTGTTTTTT. V is TRBV27 and J is TRBJ1-4; 7 bases agree with TRBD1. Germline V gene data show CDR1 as MNHEY and CDR2 as SMNVEV (reference sequence). V shed 6 bases and J 4 bases; nucleotides not matched to a gene: 8. The CDR3 loop spans 15 amino acids. Combining the CDR3 with reference TRBV27 and TRBJ1-4 gives the whole variable domain EAQVTQNPRYLITVTGKKLTVTCSQNMNHEYMSWYRQDPGLGLRQIYYSMNVEVTDKGDVPEGYKVSRKEKRNFPLILESPSPNQTSLYFCASRPDQGGNEKLFFGSGTQLSVL.